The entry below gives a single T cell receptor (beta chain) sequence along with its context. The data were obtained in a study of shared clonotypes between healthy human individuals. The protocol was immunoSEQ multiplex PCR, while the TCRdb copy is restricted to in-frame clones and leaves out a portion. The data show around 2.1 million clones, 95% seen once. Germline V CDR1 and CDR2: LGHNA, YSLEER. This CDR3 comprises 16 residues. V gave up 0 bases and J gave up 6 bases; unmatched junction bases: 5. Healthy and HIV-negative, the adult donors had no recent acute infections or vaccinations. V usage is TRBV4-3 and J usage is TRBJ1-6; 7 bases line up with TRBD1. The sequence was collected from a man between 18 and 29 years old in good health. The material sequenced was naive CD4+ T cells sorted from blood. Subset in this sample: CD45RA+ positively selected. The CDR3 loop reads CASSQDWGQPNSPLHF. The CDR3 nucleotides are TGCGCCAGCAGCCAAGATTGGGGACAGCCTAATTCACCCCTCCACTTT.